This T cell receptor beta chain was sequenced in a study of cytomegalovirus exposure and HLA in healthy donors. 60 Vbeta and 13 Jbeta primers were used in PCR. Assay used: immunoSEQ multiplex PCR; TCRdb lists only in-frame clones, some missing. The table lists roughly 200,000 clones, 75% to 90% of them singletons. Trimming left V 6 bases short and J 1 base short, with 9 bases between. The CDR3 runs 13 residues. Germline CDR1 is LNHDA and CDR2 is SQIVND (reference sequence). A note on this clone: The target antigen is unknown.

Study-wide findings and caveats: There was a cluster of highly shared sequence variants that was likely a sequencing artifact. A few V segments could not be told apart, such as TRBV6-2 and TRBV6-3, and were left out. For TCR beta chains, V- and J-gene trimming was later linked to a missense DCLRE1C variant.

The sample consisted of PBMCs. This TCR was recovered from a woman aged 25 to 39 in good health and CMV-seronegative. The genes are TRBV19 and TRBJ1-1; D unclear. The CDR3 here is CASRTVWNTEAFF. The CDR3 DNA sequence: TGTGCCAGTAGAACAGTCTGGAACACTGAAGCTTTCTTT.